This T cell receptor (beta chain) was identified in a study of OX40 agonist ivuxolimab in advanced cancers. TCRdb keeps only in-frame clones here, not all; method: immunoSEQ multiplex PCR. The table lists approximately 68,000 clones, around 87% of them singletons. The starting material was CD4+ or CD8+ T cells sorted from blood, obtained in a trial of the OX40 agonist ivuxolimab. The TCR comes from an adult with an advanced solid tumor such as melanoma, head and neck, liver or kidney cancer.

CDR3 residues: CASSYHSDRETQYF. The CDR3 DNA follows: TGTGCCAGCAGCTACCACTCAGATCGAGAGACCCAGTACTTC. V gene TRBV7-9 combines with J gene TRBJ2-5, with D hard to call. The germline gives CDR1 SEHNR, CDR2 FQNEAQ (reference sequence). V lost 4 bases to trimming and J lost 4 bases, with 13 bases between them. The CDR3 is 14 residues long.